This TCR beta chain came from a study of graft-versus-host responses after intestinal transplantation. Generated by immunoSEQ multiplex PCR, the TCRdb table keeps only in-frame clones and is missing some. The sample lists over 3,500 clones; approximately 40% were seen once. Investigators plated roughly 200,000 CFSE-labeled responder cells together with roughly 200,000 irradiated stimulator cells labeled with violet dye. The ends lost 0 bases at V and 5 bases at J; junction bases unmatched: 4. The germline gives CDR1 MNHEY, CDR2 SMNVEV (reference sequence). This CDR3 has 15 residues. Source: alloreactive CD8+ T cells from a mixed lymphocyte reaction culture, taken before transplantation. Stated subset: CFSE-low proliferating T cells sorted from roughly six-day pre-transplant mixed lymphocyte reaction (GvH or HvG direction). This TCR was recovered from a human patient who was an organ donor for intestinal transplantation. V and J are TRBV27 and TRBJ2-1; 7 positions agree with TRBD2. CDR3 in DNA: TGTGCCAGCAGTTTATCAGGCGGGAGCAACAATGAGCAGTTCTTC. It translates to CASSLSGGSNNEQFF.